These 27 T cell receptor beta chains share one sample of origin, sequenced in a study of blood T cell repertoires in COVID-19. Produced via immunoSEQ multiplex PCR; TCRdb's table is partial and in-frame only. The profile shows some 200,000 clones, around 80% of them singletons. Sequences were obtained from peripheral blood. These TCRs come from a woman in her thirties or forties with acute or convalescent COVID-19.

The rearrangement links TRBV25-1 to TRBJ1-5; 7 bases agree with TRBD1. Germline V gene data show CDR1 as MGHDK and CDR2 as SYGVNS. V lost 1 base, J lost 6 bases, and 12 bases stayed unmatched. The CDR3 consists of 17 residues. CDR3 sequence (DNA): TGTGCCAGCAGTGAATTGAGGGCACAGGGGAACGTTCAGCCCCAGCATTTT. Its protein is CASSELRAQGNVQPQHF.

The rearrangement joins TRBV3-1 (or the pseudogene TRBV3-2) to TRBJ2-5; D gene unclear. CDR1 is LGHDT and CDR2 is YNNKEL in the germline V gene (reference sequence). The length of the CDR3 is 15 residues. Trimming removed 1 base at V and 5 bases at J, with 14 bases between. The CDR3 nucleotides are TGTGCCAGCAGCCAAGTGGCCAACCCGAGGGAGACCCAGTACTTC. Its protein product is CASSQVANPRETQYF.

The rearrangement links TRBV19 to TRBJ2-1; TRBD1 aligns across 7 bases. V lost 4 bases to trimming and J lost 0 bases; unmatched junction nucleotides: 9. Germline V gene data show CDR1 as LNHDA and CDR2 as SQIVND (reference sequence). CDR3 size: 17 residues. Here the CDR3 reads CASSKDRGQSSYNEQFF. DNA for the CDR3: TGTGCCAGTAGTAAAGACCGGGGACAGTCCTCCTACAATGAGCAGTTCTTC.

In its sample, this clone was seen a few times. Other DNA variants within this sample encode the same CDR3. The chain carries TRBV12-3 or TRBV12-4 and TRBJ1-5; D perhaps matches TRBD1 (6 bases). Trimming left V 4 bases short and J 2 bases short, with 6 bases between. The CDR3 has 13 residues. The CDR3 loop reads CASSWTGNQPQHF. The CDR3 nucleotides are TGTGCCAGCAGTTGGACAGGCAATCAGCCCCAGCATTTT.

This rearrangement joins TRBV7-2 to TRBJ2-7; 10 bases map to TRBD2. CDR1 is SGHTA, CDR2 FQGNSA, per germline. The CDR3 extends over 19 amino acids. The V gene end was trimmed by 3 bases and the J gene end by 4 bases; junction bases not matched to a gene: 18. CDR3 residues: CASSLELILAGGPQYEQYF. The CDR3 bases are TGTGCCAGCAGCTTGGAACTAATATTAGCGGGAGGACCCCAGTACGAGCAGTACTTC.

This clone was picked up one time. The chain recombines TRBV11-3 with TRBJ2-1; tentatively, D is TRBD2 (5 bases). Trimming removed 5 bases at V and 4 bases at J, with 12 bases between. The germline V gene has CDR1 SGHNT and CDR2 YENEEA. The CDR3 consists of 14 residues. The CDR3 here is CASSLRTGYNEQFF. The CDR3 coding sequence is TGTGCCAGCAGCCTACGGACTGGGTACAATGAGCAGTTCTTC.

The V gene is TRBV15, the J gene TRBJ2-3, with 7 bases matching TRBD2. Looked up from germline, CDR1 is LNHNV and CDR2 is YYDKDF (reference sequence). Losses at the gene ends were 4 bases for V and 8 bases for J; bases not matched to a gene: 21. The CDR3 runs to 18 residues. CDR3 DNA sequence: TGTGCCACCAGCACCCGGGTGGAGGCGGGGGTCATCCGCGGTACGCAGTATTTT. This encodes CATSTRVEAGVIRGTQYF.

The chain has TRBV29-1 and TRBJ2-3; 13 bases fit TRBD2. There are 16 residues in the CDR3. The V gene end was trimmed by 4 bases and the J gene end by 1 base; junction bases not matched to a gene: 5. The germline CDR1 and CDR2 sequences are SQVTM and ANQGSEA. The DNA of the CDR3 is TGCAGCGTTGCAGGACTAGCGGGGGTGGGCACAGATACGCAGTATTTT. Translating gives CSVAGLAGVGTDTQYF.

The gene calls are TRBV5-1 and TRBJ2-1; the D is unclear. V was cut by 4 bases and J by 9 bases, with 17 bases left in between. In germline, CDR1 is SGHRS, CDR2 YFSETQ. CDR3 size: 14 residues. The CDR3 DNA follows: TGCGCCAGCAGCCCGGCGACTGGCCCCGCTGAGCAGTTCTTC. The encoded protein is CASSPATGPAEQFF.

V gene TRBV4-1 combines with J gene TRBJ2-5; the match to TRBD2 covers 11 bases. Germline CDR1 MGHRA, CDR2 YSYEKL. This CDR3 contains 15 residues. With V trimmed by 2 bases and J by 5 bases, 4 bases remained unmatched. The CDR3 nucleotides are TGCGCCAGCAGCCAAACTAGCGGGAGAGGCGAGACCCAGTACTTC. Protein: CASSQTSGRGETQYF.

The J gene is TRBJ1-1, the V gene TRBV7-9; no definite D call. Germline assignment: CDR1 SEHNR and CDR2 FQNEAQ (reference sequence). The V end lost 2 bases, the J end lost 3 bases, and 10 bases lay between the germline ends. CDR3 size: 14 residues. CDR3 protein: CASSLSIGDTEAFF. DNA of the CDR3: TGTGCCAGCAGCTTATCGATCGGGGACACTGAAGCTTTCTTT.

This chain uses TRBV19 with TRBJ1-1; 11 positions agree with TRBD1. V shed 5 bases and J 10 bases; nucleotides not matched to a gene: 6. The CDR3 is 13 amino acids. CDR1 is LNHDA, CDR2 SQIVND, per germline (reference sequence). The CDR3 reads CASSPGQGVGAFF. The DNA for the CDR3 is TGTGCCAGTAGTCCGGGACAGGGGGTTGGAGCTTTCTTT. Drawing the rest from reference TRBV19 and TRBJ1-1, the complete variable domain is DGGITQSPKYLFRKEGQNVTLSCEQNLNHDAMYWYRQDPGQGLRLIYYSQIVNDFQKGDIAEGYSVSREKKESFPLTVTSAQKNPTAFYLCASSPGQGVGAFFGQGTRLTVV.

This chain connects TRBV6-5 to TRBJ2-7, with a possible D match to TRBD1 (6 bases). The CDR3 has 14 amino acids. V was trimmed by 3 bases and J by 5 bases, leaving 14 bases between them. In germline, CDR1 is MNHEY, CDR2 SVGAGI. The CDR3 here is CASSYSQGSNEQYF. For the CDR3, the DNA is TGTGCCAGCAGTTATTCACAGGGATCCAACGAGCAGTACTTC.

This chain links TRBV25-1 with TRBJ1-1; perhaps TRBD1 as D (5 bases). V was cut by 3 bases and J by 4 bases, with 9 bases left in between. Germline V gene sequence: CDR1 MGHDK, CDR2 SYGVNS. The CDR3 extends over 13 amino acids. The CDR3 nucleotides read TGTGCCAGCAGTGAGGGGGGGGGCACTGAAGCTTTCTTT. Its translation is CASSEGGGTEAFF.

The chain is built from TRBV5-1 and TRBJ2-1; the match to TRBD2 covers 10 bases. The CDR3 spans 16 residues. CDR1 and CDR2 (germline): SGHRS, YFSETQ. J was trimmed by 0 bases and V by 5 bases; bases with no gene match: 5. CDR3: CASRKGLADSYNEQFF. The CDR3 DNA is TGCGCCAGCAGAAAAGGACTAGCGGACTCCTACAATGAGCAGTTCTTC.

This clone was picked up one time. The chain couples TRBV15 to TRBJ1-6, with TRBD1 identical over 9 bases. V was clipped by 3 bases and J by 9 bases; unmatched bases: 6. Germline CDR1 reads LNHNV; CDR2 reads YYDKDF (reference sequence). This CDR3 has 15 residues. CDR3 nucleotide sequence: TGTGCCACCAGCAGGACGGGACAGGGCGCTTCACCCCTCCACTTT. Residues: CATSRTGQGASPLHF.

This clone was recorded only once. CDR3 bases: TGCGCCAGCAGCGATCGGACAGGCACAGATACGCAGTATTTT. Translating it yields CASSDRTGTDTQYF. The gene calls are TRBV5-1 and TRBJ2-3, with D possibly TRBD1 on 6 matching bases. CDR1 and CDR2 from the germline V gene are SGHRS and YFSETQ. The CDR3 spans 14 residues. Trimming took off 4 bases at V and 1 base at J, with 10 bases between the two ends.

The gene calls are TRBV6-5 and TRBJ2-7; 9 positions agree with TRBD2. The CDR3 extends over 15 amino acids. The germline V gene has CDR1 MNHEY and CDR2 SVGAGI. V lost 6 bases to trimming and J lost 0 bases; unmatched junction nucleotides: 6. Written as DNA, the CDR3 is TGTGCCAGCAGAGTAACTAGCGGGTACTCCTACGAGCAGTACTTC. This translates into CASRVTSGYSYEQYF.

The V call is TRBV19, the J call TRBJ1-4, with a tentative D call TRBD1 (6 bases). CDR1 and CDR2 (germline): LNHDA, SQIVND (reference sequence). The CDR3 is 13 amino acids. V lost 10 bases to trimming and J lost 4 bases, with 13 bases between them. This chain's CDR3 is CANPDSVNEKLFF. In nucleotides, the CDR3 is TGTGCCAACCCGGACAGTGTTAATGAAAAACTGTTTTTT.

The CDR3 nucleotides read TGTGCCAGCAGCGACCCCGGGACAGGGGTCTACGAGCAGTACTTC. It yields the protein CASSDPGTGVYEQYF. This chain links TRBV6-5 with TRBJ2-7; TRBD1 agrees at 10 bases. The germline V gene encodes CDR1 MNHEY and CDR2 SVGAGI. The CDR3 extends over 15 amino acids. After removal of 6 bases from V and 3 bases from J, the junction contained 8 bases not matched to a gene.

This clone was seen more than once but under ten times. The chain couples TRBV10-3 to TRBJ1-1, with TRBD1 matching 7 bases. Trimming cost V 10 bases and J 5 bases; bases outside gene matches: 13. Germline V gene data show CDR1 as ENHRY and CDR2 as SYGVKD. CDR3 length: 14 residues. The CDR3 coding sequence is TGTGCCACCGTTTTAGCAGGGGGTCAAACTGAAGCTTTCTTT. Amino acids: CATVLAGGQTEAFF.

In its sample, this clone was seen a few times. This chain links TRBV6-5 with TRBJ1-1; 7 bases line up with TRBD1. The CDR3 has 14 residues. The ends lost 6 bases at V and 0 bases at J; junction bases unmatched: 4. Germline CDR1 is MNHEY and CDR2 is SVGAGI. CDR3 region: CASSGTVMNTEAFF. The CDR3 nucleotides read TGTGCCAGCAGCGGGACAGTCATGAACACTGAAGCTTTCTTT.

This chain uses TRBV27 with TRBJ2-3, with TRBD2 as a possible D gene (5 bases). Looked up from germline, CDR1 is MNHEY and CDR2 is SMNVEV (reference sequence). V shed 2 bases and J shed 3 bases, with 9 bases lying between them. The CDR3 consists of 14 residues. The CDR3 DNA sequence: TGTGCCAGCAGTTTAGAAAAGCGGACAGATACGCAGTATTTT. As protein: CASSLEKRTDTQYF.

The chain recombines TRBV19 with TRBJ2-6; 8 bases map to TRBD1. V shed 11 bases, J shed 0 bases, and the junction held 6 bases outside the gene matches. In germline, CDR1 is LNHDA, CDR2 SQIVND (reference sequence). There are 15 residues in the CDR3. CDR3 sequence (DNA): TGTGCCGGAAGACAGGGGACCTCTGGGGCCAACGTCCTGACTTTC. This codes for CAGRQGTSGANVLTF.

J is TRBJ1-4 and V is TRBV11-2; the match to TRBD1 covers 10 bases. The ends lost 3 bases at V and 5 bases at J; junction bases unmatched: 3. There are 15 residues in the CDR3. Looked up from germline, CDR1 is SGHAT and CDR2 is FQNNGV. The CDR3 protein is CASSFGQGGNEKLFF. The CDR3 nucleotides read TGTGCCAGCAGCTTCGGACAGGGGGGGAATGAAAAACTGTTTTTT.

This rearrangement joins TRBV5-1 to TRBJ2-7, with 11 bases matching TRBD2. The trim removed 0 bases at V and 6 bases at J, leaving 5 bases unmatched. CDR3 length: 15 amino acids. In germline, CDR1 is SGHRS, CDR2 YFSETQ. The chain's CDR3 is CASSLASGRMGEQYF. The CDR3 nucleotides read TGCGCCAGCAGCTTGGCTAGCGGGAGGATGGGCGAGCAGTACTTC.

This clone was detected a few times. V and J are TRBV2 and TRBJ2-1; 12 bases map to TRBD2. The ends lost 6 bases at V and 6 bases at J; junction bases unmatched: 6. The CDR3 has 15 amino acids. CDR1 is SNHLY and CDR2 is FYNNEI in the germline V gene. The CDR3 sequence: CASRVLAGGRNEQFF. The DNA for the CDR3 is TGTGCCAGCAGGGTTCTAGCGGGAGGGCGCAATGAGCAGTTCTTC.